A selection of T cell receptor beta chains follows, all from one sample in a study of CD8 T cells in ankylosing spondylitis. TCRdb processed the 5' RACE reads anew with MiXCR; each CDR3 protein has one entry. The sample has about 800,000 distinct CDR3 sequences, roughly 12% seen once. Source material: blood, either unsorted or a sorted T cell fraction (not recorded which). The receptors were sampled from a male donor with ankylosing spondylitis. Both conserved end residues are part of each CDR3. Clone size is shown for a subset of rows, as once, few, many or a class of expanded clone.

j_call clone_size v_call cdr3_aa
TRBJ1-1 NA TRBV5-6 CASSYPQGRTFF
TRBJ2-1 few TRBV5-1 CASSLVGSPGDEQFF
TRBJ1-1 many TRBV3-1 CASRTTGRTEAFF
TRBJ2-1 few TRBV28 CASSSGLQSYNEQFF
TRBJ2-1 NA TRBV30 CAWSQLVYEQFF
TRBJ1-2 once TRBV20-1 CSAQRDRLDRCTF
TRBJ1-2 few TRBV20-1 CSAVLQGKDGYTF
TRBJ2-5 few TRBV5-1 CASSPQGMVETQYF
TRBJ2-7 NA TRBV6-2/TRBV6-3 CASSYLAETYEQYF
TRBJ1-1 NA TRBV30 CAWRGTDRLNTEAFF
TRBJ1-2 many TRBV20-1 CSAKTGGDYGYTF
TRBJ1-1 NA TRBV6-5 CASSYSIRTGKAFF
TRBJ2-7 NA TRBV24-1 CATSDLKGEQYF
TRBJ1-1 many TRBV5-1 CASSIGVNTEAFF
TRBJ2-6 NA TRBV28 CASSLTPWESGANVLTF
TRBJ2-3 many TRBV4-3 CASSQGPLGDTQYF
TRBJ2-1 NA TRBV11-2 CASTYLLIAGQGGEQFF
TRBJ2-3 few TRBV10-2 CASSALAGGVDTQYF
TRBJ2-3 few TRBV6-2/TRBV6-3 CASSKRPSGRSTDTQYF
TRBJ2-7 once TRBV9 CASSPKRTSGTTYEQYF
TRBJ2-3 many TRBV20-1 CSATWTSRDTQYF
TRBJ1-6 few TRBV5-1 CASSPRDSPTDSPLHF
TRBJ2-3 NA TRBV20-1 CSATVGQSLADTQYF
TRBJ2-1 once TRBV3-1 CASSQEEGGPRDEQFF
TRBJ2-2 few TRBV4-2 CASSQKKDTGELFF
TRBJ2-3 many TRBV12-3/TRBV12-4 CASSFGRTPTDTQYF
TRBJ2-7 NA TRBV14 CASSPLTGAYYEQYF
TRBJ2-7 many TRBV10-3 CAISGRGGDSFLGRYF
TRBJ2-7 many TRBV6-1 CASSPRVVSYEQYF
TRBJ1-5 many TRBV6-1 CASSLDREGQPQHF
TRBJ2-7 many TRBV29-1 CSVWGRTSDEQYF
TRBJ1-1 NA TRBV20-1 CSAIKGPNTEAFF
TRBJ2-1 NA TRBV20-1 CSATKLAGAYNEQFF
TRBJ1-6 NA TRBV10-3 CAISRQNNSPLHF
TRBJ1-1 many TRBV29-1 CSGTWVRNTEAFF
TRBJ2-7 NA TRBV5-1 CASSRLTGGESYEQYF
TRBJ2-7 many TRBV29-1 CSVPQTWTSGGDEQYF
TRBJ2-5 few TRBV7-2 CASSPRTGHPETQYF
TRBJ2-5 NA TRBV5-1 CASSLGTVGEETQYF
TRBJ2-1 NA TRBV27 CASSLHPAGTYNEQFF
TRBJ2-5 NA TRBV29-1 CSVGQGTETQYF
TRBJ2-7 once TRBV11-2 CASRLGRWDEQYF
TRBJ2-2 many TRBV5-1 CASSSRTGNTGELFF
TRBJ2-3 NA TRBV7-2 CTSSDRLAGVRLTQYF
TRBJ1-1 NA TRBV5-6 CASSLEGRGPGLGEAFF
TRBJ1-6 few TRBV10-3 CAISGRQGRNSYNSPLHF
TRBJ2-1 few TRBV20-1 CSARKAGAFYNEQFF
TRBJ1-1 NA TRBV11-2 CASSRPGVYFEAFF
TRBJ2-7 NA TRBV6-1 CATRQFSTYEQYF
TRBJ1-2 few TRBV27 CASSSPGRGLSYTF
TRBJ1-1 NA TRBV4-1 CASSRDTRFEAFF